This is a list of T cell receptor beta chains from one sample in a study of identical twins. One entry per CDR3 protein results from TCRdb running MiXCR on the 5' RACE reads. The sample has 450,000 or so distinct CDR3 sequences, roughly 26% seen once. The same sample was also used in a study of T cells expressing NK-cell markers.

Source material: CD4+ T cells sorted from blood. These receptors all stem from a woman between 18 and 29 years old in good health. The CDR3 runs from the conserved cysteine through the conserved F or W. A D gene is named only where the DNA matches it firmly. The listing skips clone size in some rows; elsewhere it reads once, few, many or a size class.

D,V,size,J,CDR3,DNA
.,TRBV7-8,once,TRBJ2-2,CASSFWTTGELFF,TGTGCCAGCAGCTTCTGGACCACCGGGGAGCTGTTTTTT
.,TRBV7-9,once,TRBJ2-1,CATSYSGIRSNEQFF,TGTGCCACCTCATATAGTGGGATCCGGAGCAATGAGCAGTTCTTC
TRBD2,TRBV27,.,TRBJ2-5,CASSLAGGIETQYF,TGTGCCAGCAGTTTAGCGGGGGGGATCGAGACCCAGTACTTC
.,TRBV5-1,.,TRBJ2-2,CASSLAATGNTGELFF,TGCGCCAGCAGCTTGGCAGCGACAGGGAACACCGGGGAGCTGTTTTTT
TRBD1,TRBV7-8,.,TRBJ1-4,CASSSTGGNNEKLFF,TGTGCCAGCAGCTCCACAGGGGGCAATAATGAAAAACTGTTTTTT
TRBD2,TRBV20-1,.,TRBJ2-5,CSAPLGGPLETQYF,TGCAGTGCCCCGTTGGGAGGGCCGCTTGAGACCCAGTACTTC
.,TRBV20-1,.,TRBJ1-2,CSARGQNYGYTF,TGCAGTGCAAGGGGCCAGAACTATGGCTACACCTTC
.,TRBV3-1,.,TRBJ2-1,CASSQSDSYNEQFF,TGTGCCAGCAGCCAGTCGGACTCCTACAATGAGCAGTTCTTC
.,TRBV12-3/TRBV12-4,.,TRBJ1-2,CASSLQDSYGYTF,TGTGCCAGCAGTTTGCAGGACTCCTATGGCTACACCTTC
TRBD2,TRBV5-1,.,TRBJ2-4,CASSLGTSGPWNIQYF,TGCGCCAGCAGCTTAGGGACTAGCGGGCCGTGGAACATTCAGTACTTC
.,TRBV28,.,TRBJ1-1,CASSLSVTVTEAFF,TGTGCCAGCAGTCTATCCGTGACGGTCACTGAAGCTTTCTTT
.,TRBV14,few,TRBJ1-3,CASSLPGSGNTIYF,TGTGCCAGCAGTCTCCCGGGCTCTGGAAACACCATATATTTT
TRBD2,TRBV5-1,few,TRBJ2-1,CASSLAARGEQFF,TGCGCCAGCAGCTTGGCAGCGCGGGGGGAGCAGTTCTTC
.,TRBV11-3,few,TRBJ2-3,CASSLVGGLGGDTQYF,TGTGCCAGCAGCTTGGTGGGGGGGCTTGGAGGAGATACGCAGTATTTT
TRBD2,TRBV6-5,few,TRBJ2-5,CASSHQLAGVLETQYF,TGTGCCAGCAGTCACCAACTAGCGGGAGTGTTGGAGACCCAGTACTTC
TRBD2,TRBV5-1,.,TRBJ2-1,CASSVPRLAGEDEQFF,TGCGCCAGCAGCGTTCCCCGCCTAGCGGGAGAGGATGAGCAGTTCTTC
TRBD2,TRBV4-3,.,TRBJ2-3,CASSQLGLAGVSSSTDTQYF,TGCGCCAGCAGCCAACTAGGACTAGCGGGAGTTTCTTCTAGCACAGATACGCAGTATTTT
TRBD2,TRBV5-1,few,TRBJ2-5,CASAGTSGFLKGTQYF,TGCGCCAGCGCCGGGACTAGCGGGTTCCTAAAGGGGACCCAGTACTTC
TRBD2,TRBV10-3,.,TRBJ2-1,CAITTGTTNEQFF,TGTGCCATCACCACCGGGACTACCAATGAGCAGTTCTTC
TRBD1,TRBV24-1,few,TRBJ2-1,CATSDPTGEGYNEQFF,TGTGCCACCAGTGACCCGACAGGGGAAGGTTACAATGAGCAGTTCTTC
.,TRBV6-2/TRBV6-3,.,TRBJ2-1,CATGGAFYNEQFF,TGTGCCACGGGTGGGGCCTTTTACAATGAGCAGTTCTTC
TRBD2,TRBV7-9,.,TRBJ2-7,CASSPLAVPTYEQYF,TGTGCCAGCAGCCCACTAGCGGTACCTACCTACGAGCAGTACTTC
TRBD2,TRBV4-3,.,TRBJ2-7,CASSQDAAGGVQYF,TGCGCCAGCAGCCAAGATGCCGCGGGAGGGGTGCAGTACTTC
.,TRBV3-1,few,TRBJ2-7,CASSPEPGVAGQYF,TGTGCCAGCAGCCCGGAACCGGGAGTAGCTGGGCAGTACTTC
.,TRBV7-9,.,TRBJ2-2,CASSLVRTGELFF,TGTGCCAGCAGCTTAGTGAGAACCGGGGAGCTGTTTTTT
.,TRBV2,few,TRBJ2-3,CASIEADTQYF,TGTGCCAGCATAGAGGCAGATACGCAGTATTTT
.,TRBV7-2,few,TRBJ2-1,CASSLGRDYEQFF,TGTGCCAGCAGCTTAGGCAGGGATTATGAGCAGTTCTTC
.,TRBV20-1,few,TRBJ2-5,CSALRRFQETQYF,TGCAGTGCCCTCAGACGGTTCCAAGAGACCCAGTACTTC
TRBD2,TRBV5-6,few,TRBJ2-5,CASSLGLADLQETQYF,TGTGCCAGCAGCTTGGGACTAGCGGACCTTCAAGAGACCCAGTACTTC
.,TRBV12-5,.,TRBJ2-2,CASGLVGELFF,TGTGCTAGTGGTTTGGTGGGGGAGCTGTTTTTT
TRBD1,TRBV19,few,TRBJ1-1,CASSQQGKYTEAFF,TGTGCCAGTAGTCAACAGGGGAAGTACACTGAAGCTTTCTTT
TRBD1,TRBV12-3/TRBV12-4,.,TRBJ1-2,CASRWDRGDYGYTF,TGTGCCAGCAGGTGGGACAGGGGAGACTATGGCTACACCTTC
TRBD2,TRBV6-1,.,TRBJ2-3,CASRGLGGPDTQYF,TGTGCCAGCAGGGGACTAGGCGGTCCAGATACGCAGTATTTT
TRBD1,TRBV10-3,.,TRBJ1-5,CAIRDRDNQPQHF,TGTGCCATCCGGGACAGGGACAATCAGCCCCAGCATTTT
.,TRBV18,once,TRBJ1-1,CASSPPVSETEAFF,TGTGCCAGCTCACCACCCGTTTCCGAGACTGAAGCTTTCTTT
.,TRBV27,many,TRBJ1-2,CASSPRGGRYGYTF,TGTGCCAGCAGTCCCCGGGGGGGGCGATATGGCTACACCTTC
TRBD2,TRBV10-3,.,TRBJ2-3,CAIRRLAEITDTQYF,TGTGCCATCAGAAGACTAGCGGAGATCACAGATACGCAGTATTTT
.,TRBV12-3/TRBV12-4,.,TRBJ2-3,CASSLGTSPPTDTQYF,TGTGCCAGCAGTTTAGGAACTAGCCCGCCCACAGATACGCAGTATTTT
TRBD2,TRBV9,few,TRBJ2-2,CASSPRLAGGSTGELFF,TGTGCCAGCAGCCCAAGACTAGCGGGGGGATCCACCGGGGAGCTGTTTTTT
TRBD1,TRBV18,.,TRBJ2-5,CASSGQQETQYF,TGTGCCAGCTCGGGACAGCAAGAGACCCAGTACTTC
TRBD2,TRBV12-3/TRBV12-4,many,TRBJ2-7,CASSYSGIGGQYF,TGTGCCAGCAGTTATAGCGGGATCGGTGGGCAGTACTTC
.,TRBV20-1,.,TRBJ2-1,CSARDPISYNEQFF,TGCAGTGCTAGAGATCCGATCTCCTACAATGAGCAGTTCTTC
TRBD2,TRBV9,few,TRBJ2-3,CASSVEGTSDSTDTQYF,TGTGCCAGCAGCGTCGAAGGAACTAGCGATAGCACAGATACGCAGTATTTT
.,TRBV20-1,.,TRBJ2-1,CSAVEGGTHNEQFF,TGCAGTGCAGTGGAGGGGGGCACCCACAATGAGCAGTTCTTC